This TCR beta chain came from a study of T cells in Graves' hyperthyroidism and ophthalmopathy. J lost 8 bases, V lost 4 bases, and 10 bases had no gene match. In germline, CDR1 is LGHDT, CDR2 YNNKEL (reference sequence). CDR3 length equals 15 residues. This clonotype was found many times. There were TCR beta CDR3 regions amplified from RNA transcripts. HTBI primers were the set used in a first-round RT-PCR of the TCR CDR3. TCRdb re-called the multiplex PCR reads with MiXCR, one entry per CDR3 protein. In the table there are approximately 720,000 distinct CDR3 sequences, 18% of which are singletons. The chain employs TRBV3-1 and TRBJ1-4, with 7 bases fitting TRBD1. The receptor was isolated from a woman in her fifties or sixties with Graves' hyperthyroidism that later progressed to Graves' ophthalmopathy. The sequencing input was blood. The CDR3 loop reads CASSLWDSFREKLFF. CDR3 in DNA: TGTGCCAGCAGCCTCTGGGACAGCTTTCGCGAAAAACTGTTTTTT.